The clone carrying this T cell receptor beta chain was recorded a few times. The sample originates from a study of cytomegalovirus exposure and HLA in healthy donors. Background on the study: About 179 million T cells yielded 100 million or so unique TCR beta sequences in earlier analysis.

These donors, healthy bone marrow donors, were studied. Though probably carrying unrecorded immune exposures, donors were nominally healthy at sampling. The PCR made use of 60 Vbeta and 13 Jbeta primers. Method: immunoSEQ multiplex PCR; TCRdb's copy keeps in-frame clones and lacks some. Of more than 95,000 clones listed, 60% to 85% are singletons. This TCR came from a woman under 30 in good health and CMV-seronegative. Material for sequencing was PBMCs.

The CDR3 protein is CASAEDGTMVGYTF. DNA of the CDR3: TGTGCCAGCGCCGAAGACGGTACTATGGTTGGCTACACCTTC. The chain employs TRBV28 and TRBJ1-2; D ambiguous. Looked up from germline, CDR1 is MDHEN and CDR2 is SYDVKM. CDR3 size: 14 residues. V gave up 8 bases and J gave up 7 bases, with 20 bases separating them.